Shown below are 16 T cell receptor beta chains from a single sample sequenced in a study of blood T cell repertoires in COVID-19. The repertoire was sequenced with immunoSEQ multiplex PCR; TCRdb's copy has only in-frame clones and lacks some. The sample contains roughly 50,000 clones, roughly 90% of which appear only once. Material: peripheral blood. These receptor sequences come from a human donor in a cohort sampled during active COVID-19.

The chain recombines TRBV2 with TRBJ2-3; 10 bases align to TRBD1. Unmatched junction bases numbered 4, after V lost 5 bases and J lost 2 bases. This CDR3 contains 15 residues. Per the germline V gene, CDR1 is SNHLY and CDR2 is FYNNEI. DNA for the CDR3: TGTGCCAGCAGTCCGACAGGGGGCTCCACAGATACGCAGTATTTT. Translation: CASSPTGGSTDTQYF.

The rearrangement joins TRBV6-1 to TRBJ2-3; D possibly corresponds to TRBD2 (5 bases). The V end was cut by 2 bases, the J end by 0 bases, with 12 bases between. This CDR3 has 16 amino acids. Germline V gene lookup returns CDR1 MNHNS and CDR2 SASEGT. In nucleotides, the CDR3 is TGTGCCAGCAGTGAACGGAAGGGCGGGAGCACAGATACGCAGTATTTT. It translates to CASSERKGGSTDTQYF.

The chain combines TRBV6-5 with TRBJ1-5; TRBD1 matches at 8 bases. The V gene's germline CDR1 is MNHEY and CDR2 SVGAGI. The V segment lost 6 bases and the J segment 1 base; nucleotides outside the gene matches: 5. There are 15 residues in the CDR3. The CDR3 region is CASSPWDRSNQPQHF. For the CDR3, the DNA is TGTGCCAGCAGCCCCTGGGACAGGAGCAATCAGCCCCAGCATTTT.

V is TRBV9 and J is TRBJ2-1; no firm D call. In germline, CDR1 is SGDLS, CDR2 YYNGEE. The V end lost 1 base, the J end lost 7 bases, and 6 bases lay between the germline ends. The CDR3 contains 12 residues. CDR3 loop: CASSVTGNEQFF. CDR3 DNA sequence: TGTGCCAGCAGCGTAACCGGGAATGAGCAGTTCTTC.

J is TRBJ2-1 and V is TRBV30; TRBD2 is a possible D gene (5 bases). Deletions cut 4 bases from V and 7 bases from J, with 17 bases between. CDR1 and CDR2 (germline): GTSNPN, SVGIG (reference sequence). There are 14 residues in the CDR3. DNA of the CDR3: TGTGCCTGGAAGAACGCGGGCCGGTGGAATGAGCAGTTCTTC. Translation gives CAWKNAGRWNEQFF. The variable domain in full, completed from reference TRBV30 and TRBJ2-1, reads SQTIHQWPATLVQPVGSPLSLECTVEGTSNPNLYWYRQAAGRGLQLLFYSVGIGQISSEVPQNLSASRPQDRQFILSSKKLLLSDSGFYLCAWKNAGRWNEQFFGPGTRLTVL.

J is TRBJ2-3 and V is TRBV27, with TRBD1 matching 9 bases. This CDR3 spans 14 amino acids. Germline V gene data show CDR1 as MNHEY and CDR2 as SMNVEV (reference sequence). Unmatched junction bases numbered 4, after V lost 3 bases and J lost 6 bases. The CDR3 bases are TGTGCCAGCAGTTTCATGGGACAGGGCGATACGCAGTATTTT. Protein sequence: CASSFMGQGDTQYF.

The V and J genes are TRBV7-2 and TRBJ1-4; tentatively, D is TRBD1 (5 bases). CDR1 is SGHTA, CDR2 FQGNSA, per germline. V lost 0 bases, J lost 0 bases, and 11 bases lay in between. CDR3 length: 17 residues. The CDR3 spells CASSLARYRSTNEKLFF. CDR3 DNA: TGTGCCAGCAGCTTAGCTCGGTACAGGTCAACTAATGAAAAACTGTTTTTT.

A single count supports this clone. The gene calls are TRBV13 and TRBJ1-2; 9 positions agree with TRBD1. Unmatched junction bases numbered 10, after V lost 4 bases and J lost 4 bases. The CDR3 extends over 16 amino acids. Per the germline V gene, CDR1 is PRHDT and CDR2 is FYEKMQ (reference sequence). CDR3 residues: CASSSSSLTGGYGYTF. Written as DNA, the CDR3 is TGTGCCAGCAGCTCCTCGTCATTGACAGGGGGCTATGGCTACACCTTC.

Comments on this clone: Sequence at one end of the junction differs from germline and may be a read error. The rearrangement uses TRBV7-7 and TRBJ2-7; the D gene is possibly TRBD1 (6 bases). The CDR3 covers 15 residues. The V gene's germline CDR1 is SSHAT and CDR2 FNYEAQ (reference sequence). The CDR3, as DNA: TGTGCTAGCAGCTTGGGAGAGGGACATCCCTACGAGCAGTACTTC. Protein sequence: CASSLGEGHPYEQYF.

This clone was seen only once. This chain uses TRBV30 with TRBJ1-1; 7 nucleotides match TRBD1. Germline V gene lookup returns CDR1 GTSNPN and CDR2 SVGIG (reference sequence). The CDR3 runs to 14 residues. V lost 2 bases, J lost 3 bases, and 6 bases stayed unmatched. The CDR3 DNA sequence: TGTGCCTGGAGTAGCTGGCAGGGGGACACTGAAGCTTTCTTT. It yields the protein CAWSSWQGDTEAFF.

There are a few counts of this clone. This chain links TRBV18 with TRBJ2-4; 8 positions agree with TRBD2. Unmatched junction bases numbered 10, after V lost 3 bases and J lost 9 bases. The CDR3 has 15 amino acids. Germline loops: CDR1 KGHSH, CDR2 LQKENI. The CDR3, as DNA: TGTGCCAGCTCACCCCGGGGGGGGGCGGAACGCATTCAGTACTTC. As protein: CASSPRGGAERIQYF.

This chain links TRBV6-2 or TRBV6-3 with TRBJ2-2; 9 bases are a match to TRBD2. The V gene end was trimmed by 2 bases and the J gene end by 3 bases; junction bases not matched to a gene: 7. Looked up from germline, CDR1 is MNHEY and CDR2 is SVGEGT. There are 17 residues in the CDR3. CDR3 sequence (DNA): TGTGCCAGCAGTTACCAAACAGCGGGGGGTTACACCGGGGAGCTGTTTTTT. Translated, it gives CASSYQTAGGYTGELFF.

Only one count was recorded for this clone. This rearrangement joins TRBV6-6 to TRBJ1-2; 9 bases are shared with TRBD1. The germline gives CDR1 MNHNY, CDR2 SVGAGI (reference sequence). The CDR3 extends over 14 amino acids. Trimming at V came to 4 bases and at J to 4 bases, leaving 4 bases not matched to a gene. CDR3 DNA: TGTGCCAGCAGTTGGGACAGGGCGGCCTATGGCTACACCTTC. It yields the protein CASSWDRAAYGYTF.

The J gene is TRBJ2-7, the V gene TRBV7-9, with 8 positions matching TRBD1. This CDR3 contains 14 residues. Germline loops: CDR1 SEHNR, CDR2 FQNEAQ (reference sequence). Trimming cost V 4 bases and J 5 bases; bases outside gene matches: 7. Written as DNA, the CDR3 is TGTGCCAGCAGCTCGACCGGGACAGGTCACGAGCAGTACTTC. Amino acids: CASSSTGTGHEQYF.

The CDR3: CASSIISGVSYEQYF. The CDR3 DNA sequence: TGTGCCAGTAGTATAATCAGCGGGGTAAGCTACGAGCAGTACTTC. The genes are TRBV19 and TRBJ2-7, with 7 bases lining up with TRBD2. Losses at the gene ends were 2 bases for V and 3 bases for J; bases not matched to a gene: 7. Looked up from germline, CDR1 is LNHDA and CDR2 is SQIVND (reference sequence). This CDR3 has 15 amino acids.

This chain's CDR3 is CASSLVGGNSGANVLTF. The CDR3 DNA reads as TGTGCCAGCAGCTTAGTCGGGGGGAACTCTGGGGCCAACGTCCTGACTTTC. The chain couples TRBV7-6 to TRBJ2-6; 7 nucleotides line up with TRBD2. CDR1 is SGHVS and CDR2 is FNYEAQ in the germline V gene. The CDR3 spans 17 residues. Germline trimming cut 1 base from V and 0 bases from J; bases unmatched to any gene: 3.